The rows below give T cell receptor beta chains drawn from one sample of a study of blood T cells in healthy people across ages. In TCRdb, the 5' RACE reads were re-called with MiXCR into one record per CDR3 protein. The sample comprises 1.5 million to 2 million distinct CDR3 sequences, roughly 30% of which are singletons, and 7% to 9% rests with the top ten. The sequenced sample was blood. These receptors originate from a woman aged 25 to 39 in good health. CDR3s include the opening cysteine and the closing phenylalanine or tryptophan. The D gene is left open where the match is weak. For some rows the clone size is stated as once, few or many, or as a class when expanded; others skip it.

V	size	D	J	DNA	CDR3
TRBV7-2	few	NA	TRBJ2-1	TGTGCCAGCAGCTTAGGTTTAATCAATGAGCAGTTCTTC	CASSLGLINEQFF
TRBV7-6	NA	TRBD1	TRBJ1-2	TGTGCCGGCAGCTCTAGTCCCGGGACAGGGGACGAACTCTATGGCTACACCTTC	CAGSSSPGTGDELYGYTF
TRBV27	NA	NA	TRBJ2-7	TGTGCCAGCAGTTTATCTCGGGGGCACGCAACCTACGAGCAGTACTTC	CASSLSRGHATYEQYF
TRBV7-9	many	NA	TRBJ2-3	TGTGCCAGCAGCTCGGCTGGAGATACGCAGTATTTT	CASSSAGDTQYF
TRBV15	NA	TRBD2	TRBJ2-3	TGTGCCACCAGCAGAGGCGGGGGGCAGGCAGATACGCAGTATTTT	CATSRGGGQADTQYF
TRBV28	many	NA	TRBJ2-1	TGTGCCAGCAGTTTCGTGGGTCTAGATGAGCAGTTCTTC	CASSFVGLDEQFF
TRBV6-8	few	TRBD1	TRBJ1-4	TGTGCCAGCCACCGGACAGGACGCCGCCCATCAACTAATGAAAAACTGTTTTTT	CASHRTGRRPSTNEKLFF
TRBV6-2/TRBV6-3	NA	NA	TRBJ2-7	TGTGCCAGCAGTCGCACGCGTGGCGGACGACCCTACGAGCAGTACTTC	CASSRTRGGRPYEQYF
TRBV19	NA	TRBD2	TRBJ2-7	TGTGCCAGTAAGCAACAACGCGGGAGCTCCTACGAGCAGTACTTC	CASKQQRGSSYEQYF
TRBV28	few	NA	TRBJ1-2	TGTGCCAGCACCCCTTCTTCCTATGGCTACACCTTC	CASTPSSYGYTF
TRBV7-3	many	TRBD1	TRBJ2-3	TGTGCCAGCAGCTCCGTGACAGGGAGCACAGATACGCAGTATTTT	CASSSVTGSTDTQYF
TRBV6-2/TRBV6-3	few	NA	TRBJ1-5	TGTGCCAGCAGAACCAGGGTAATCGGCCAGCCCCAGCATTTT	CASRTRVIGQPQHF
TRBV7-8	many	NA	TRBJ2-7	TGTGCCAGCAGCTTGTGGGAGAGATCCGAGCAGTACTTC	CASSLWERSEQYF
TRBV10-3	NA	NA	TRBJ1-1	TGTGCCATCAGCTTGGGGATAACCGAAGGCACTGAAGCTTTCTTT	CAISLGITEGTEAFF
TRBV7-2	many	TRBD2	TRBJ2-5	TGTGCCAGCAGTAGCGGGGGACCGGAGACCCAGTACTTC	CASSSGGPETQYF
TRBV2	NA	NA	TRBJ2-1	TGTGCCAGCAGTGAAAGTCGTGAGCAGTTCTTC	CASSESREQFF
TRBV2	NA	NA	TRBJ1-6	TGTGCCAGCAGATGGACAGATTCACCCCTCCACTTT	CASRWTDSPLHF
TRBV12-5	few	TRBD1	TRBJ2-5	TGTGCTAGTGGTCCCGGCGGGACAGGACGAGAGACCCAGTACTTC	CASGPGGTGRETQYF
TRBV2	NA	NA	TRBJ1-6	TGCGCCAGCAGTGAAAACAGGGCGGGTTCACCCCTCCACTTT	CASSENRAGSPLHF
TRBV11-2	NA	NA	TRBJ2-3	TGTGCCAGCAGCTTCAGGCCCCTTGGGGGAGATACGCAGTATTTT	CASSFRPLGGDTQYF
TRBV7-2	NA	NA	TRBJ2-5	TGTGCCAGCAGCTTAGCTGCAGGGCCCTTGGTGGAGCAGTACTTC	CASSLAAGPLVEQYF
TRBV12-3/TRBV12-4	NA	NA	TRBJ2-1	TGTGCCAGCAGTTTTTCCTGCCGAGGGGGGGCAAATGAGCAGTTCTTC	CASSFSCRGGANEQFF
TRBV9	many	NA	TRBJ1-6	TGTGCCAGCAGCGTAGCTCCGACGCAGGCTAATTCACCCCTCCACTTT	CASSVAPTQANSPLHF
TRBV5-1	few	TRBD2	TRBJ2-5	TGCGCCAGCAGCTTGGAACTAGCGGGCCCAGAGACCCAGTACTTC	CASSLELAGPETQYF
TRBV5-1	NA	TRBD1	TRBJ2-7	TGCGCCAGCAGCTCTACGTGGACAGGCTTCAACGAGCAGTACTTC	CASSSTWTGFNEQYF
TRBV6-2/TRBV6-3	few	NA	TRBJ1-2	TGTGCCAGCAGTTACCGACAGGAACGGATCTATGGCTACACCTTC	CASSYRQERIYGYTF
TRBV6-1	NA	NA	TRBJ2-1	TGTGCCAGCAGTGTCCCGGGACACTCCTACAATGAGCAGTTCTTC	CASSVPGHSYNEQFF
TRBV2	NA	NA	TRBJ1-2	TGTGCCAGCAGTGTTTCGGGGAGCTATGGCTACACCTTC	CASSVSGSYGYTF
TRBV20-1	few	NA	TRBJ2-1	TGCAGTGCTAGTAGGTCTGACGAGCAGTTCTTC	CSASRSDEQFF
TRBV5-1	few	NA	TRBJ2-3	TGTGCCAGCAGTTTAATGGGGGAGTCAGATACACAGTATTTT	CASSLMGESDTQYF
TRBV5-1	few	TRBD1	TRBJ1-4	TGCGCCAGCAGCTTCGAGCGAGGGACAGGGACTAACCGACCCGAAAAACTGTTTTTT	CASSFERGTGTNRPEKLFF
TRBV29-1	few	NA	TRBJ2-7	TGCAGCGCCTCCCGGACAAACACCTACAATGAGCAGTACTTC	CSASRTNTYNEQYF
TRBV5-1	few	NA	TRBJ2-5	TGCGCCAGCAGCACGGACCCCAGAGAGACCCAGTACTTC	CASSTDPRETQYF
TRBV6-6	few	NA	TRBJ1-2	TGTGCCAGCAGGGAAACAGTCAACTATGGCTACACCTTC	CASRETVNYGYTF
TRBV6-6	few	NA	TRBJ1-2	TGTGCCAGCAGTTACGAAGCTCCGGCTAACTATGGCTACACCTTC	CASSYEAPANYGYTF
TRBV28	NA	NA	TRBJ1-1	TGTGTCAGCAGCCGACGGGGGTACACTGAAGCTTTCTTT	CVSSRRGYTEAFF
TRBV5-1	few	TRBD1	TRBJ2-7	TGCGCCAGCAGCAAGGGACAGTCCTACGAGCAGTACTTC	CASSKGQSYEQYF
TRBV29-1	once	TRBD2	TRBJ2-1	TGCAGCGTTGCCCTCACGGGGGGGTTGAATGAGCAGTTCTTC	CSVALTGGLNEQFF
TRBV2	many	TRBD2	TRBJ2-5	TGTGCCACTCTCTCCTGGGGAACTAGCGATCCCCAGTACTTC	CATLSWGTSDPQYF
TRBV5-1	few	NA	TRBJ1-1	TGCGCCAGCAGCGGAAGAGCCGACGGGAACACTGAAGCTTTCTTT	CASSGRADGNTEAFF
TRBV28	NA	NA	TRBJ2-1	TGTGCCAGCACAAACAGCGGGAATGAGCAGTTCTTC	CASTNSGNEQFF
TRBV10-3	few	TRBD1	TRBJ2-3	TGTGCCATCAGTGAGGGGGACAGTCCAGATACGCAGTATTTT	CAISEGDSPDTQYF
TRBV4-1	NA	NA	TRBJ1-4	TGCGCCAGCAGCCATCCCGTCCGCCGGGGGGGTAGTGAAAAACTGTTTTTT	CASSHPVRRGGSEKLFF
TRBV4-1	many	NA	TRBJ1-2	TGCGCCAGCAGCCAAGATCCAGGAGTATTGGGCTACACCTTC	CASSQDPGVLGYTF
TRBV5-5	NA	NA	TRBJ2-1	TGTGCCAGCAGCTTGCGCGGGAACACCTACAATGAGCAGTTCTTC	CASSLRGNTYNEQFF
TRBV7-9	NA	NA	TRBJ1-4	TGTGCCAGCAGCCCAGGACGGACGGTACATGAAAAACTGTTTTTT	CASSPGRTVHEKLFF
TRBV9	few	NA	TRBJ1-2	TGTGCCAGCAGCACGGACGGAACATACTATGGCTACACCTTC	CASSTDGTYYGYTF